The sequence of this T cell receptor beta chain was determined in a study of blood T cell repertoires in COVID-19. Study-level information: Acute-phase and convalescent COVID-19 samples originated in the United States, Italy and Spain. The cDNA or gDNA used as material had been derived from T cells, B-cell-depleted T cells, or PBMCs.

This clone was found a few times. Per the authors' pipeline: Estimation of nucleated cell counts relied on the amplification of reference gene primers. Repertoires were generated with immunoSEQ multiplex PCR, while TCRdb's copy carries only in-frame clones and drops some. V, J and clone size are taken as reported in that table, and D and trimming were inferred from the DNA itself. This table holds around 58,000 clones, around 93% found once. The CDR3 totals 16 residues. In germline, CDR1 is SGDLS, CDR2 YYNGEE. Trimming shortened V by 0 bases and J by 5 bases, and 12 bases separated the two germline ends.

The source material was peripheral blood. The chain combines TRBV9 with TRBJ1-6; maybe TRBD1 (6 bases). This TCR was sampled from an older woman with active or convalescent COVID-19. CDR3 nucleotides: TGTGCCAGCAGCGTAGCTCTAGGGGGAAATAATTCACCCCTCCACTTT. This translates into CASSVALGGNNSPLHF.